The 8 T cell receptor beta chains below come from one sample, sequenced in a study of identifying expanded T cells in peripheral blood. Sequenced by immunoSEQ multiplex PCR; TCRdb stores in-frame clones only, minus some. The sample yields about 50,000 clones, roughly 82% seen once. The sequenced material came from blood. The receptor source for this set is a person aged 18 to 75 in good health.

By frequency in the sample, this clone is medium-sized (0.01 to 0.1%). This chain connects TRBV7-9 to TRBJ1-4; D unclear. The V end was cut by 1 base, the J end by 8 bases, with 14 bases between. The germline V gene encodes CDR1 SEHNR and CDR2 FQNEAQ (reference sequence). CDR3 size: 15 residues. For the CDR3, the DNA is TGTGCCAGCAGCTTAGTGGCTGACCCTTGGGAAAAACTGTTTTTT. This sequence encodes CASSLVADPWEKLFF.

The genes are TRBV10-3 and TRBJ1-1, with a possible D match to TRBD1 (5 bases). The ends were cut back, 2 bases at V and 1 base at J, with 11 bases in the middle. The CDR3 consists of 15 residues. The germline CDR1 and CDR2 sequences are ENHRY and SYGVKD. CDR3 bases: TGTGCCATCAGTGAGGAGGGTGGGGGGAACACTGAAGCTTTCTTT. Its protein is CAISEEGGGNTEAFF.

J is TRBJ2-4 and V is TRBV21-1. TRBV21-1 counts as a pseudogene. CDR3 length: 17 amino acids. The CDR3 spells CASSSKGGEGAKNIQYF. The DNA of the CDR3 is TGTGCCAGCAGCTCAAAGGGGGGCGAGGGGGCCAAAAACATTCAGTACTTC.

The chain joins TRBV28 to TRBJ1-2; D is undetermined. This CDR3 contains 13 residues. Germline CDR1 and CDR2: MDHEN and SYDVKM. Deletions cut 8 bases from V and 5 bases from J, with 15 bases between. CDR3 loop: CASVWASGYGYTF. CDR3 in DNA: TGTGCCAGCGTTTGGGCAAGTGGTTATGGCTACACCTTC.

This chain joins TRBV7-9 and TRBJ1-4; no reliable D call. From germline, CDR1 is SEHNR and CDR2 FQNEAQ (reference sequence). Trimming removed 8 bases from V and 6 bases from J, with 10 bases in between. The length of the CDR3 is 12 residues. The CDR3 is CASGRFDEKLFF. CDR3 nucleotide sequence: TGTGCCAGCGGCAGGTTCGATGAAAAACTGTTTTTT. Supplemented by reference TRBV7-9 and TRBJ1-4, the full variable domain reads DTGVSQNPRHKITKRGQNVTFRCDPISEHNRLYWYRQTLGQGPEFLTYFQNEAQLEKSRLLSDRFSAERPKGSFSTLEIQRTEQGDSAMYLCASGRFDEKLFFGSGTQLSVL.

V usage is TRBV19 and J usage is TRBJ2-1, with TRBD2 matching over 7 bases. Trimming cost V 3 bases and J 7 bases; bases outside gene matches: 6. The CDR3 sequence is 14 residues long. Germline values: CDR1 LNHDA, CDR2 SQIVND (reference sequence). The CDR3 DNA is TGTGCCAGTAGTATGGGCGGGAGTAGTAATGAGCAGTTCTTC. Translating gives CASSMGGSSNEQFF.

The rearrangement uses TRBV7-2 and TRBJ2-1; D perhaps matches TRBD1 (6 bases). The germline V gene has CDR1 SGHTA and CDR2 FQGNSA. The ends were cut back, 3 bases at V and 3 bases at J, with 9 bases in the middle. This CDR3 region has 14 residues. CDR3 DNA sequence: TGTGCCAGCAGCTTGTTACAGGGCTACAATGAGCAGTTCTTC. This gives the protein CASSLLQGYNEQFF.

The chain uses TRBV19 and TRBJ1-5; D might be TRBD1 (5 bases). V was shortened by 1 base and J by 3 bases, with 10 bases between the two germline ends. CDR1 and CDR2 (germline): LNHDA, SQIVND (reference sequence). This CDR3 has 15 amino acids. DNA for the CDR3: TGTGCCAGTAGTATAGGACAGCATCTCAATCAGCCCCAGCATTTT. Amino acid sequence: CASSIGQHLNQPQHF.